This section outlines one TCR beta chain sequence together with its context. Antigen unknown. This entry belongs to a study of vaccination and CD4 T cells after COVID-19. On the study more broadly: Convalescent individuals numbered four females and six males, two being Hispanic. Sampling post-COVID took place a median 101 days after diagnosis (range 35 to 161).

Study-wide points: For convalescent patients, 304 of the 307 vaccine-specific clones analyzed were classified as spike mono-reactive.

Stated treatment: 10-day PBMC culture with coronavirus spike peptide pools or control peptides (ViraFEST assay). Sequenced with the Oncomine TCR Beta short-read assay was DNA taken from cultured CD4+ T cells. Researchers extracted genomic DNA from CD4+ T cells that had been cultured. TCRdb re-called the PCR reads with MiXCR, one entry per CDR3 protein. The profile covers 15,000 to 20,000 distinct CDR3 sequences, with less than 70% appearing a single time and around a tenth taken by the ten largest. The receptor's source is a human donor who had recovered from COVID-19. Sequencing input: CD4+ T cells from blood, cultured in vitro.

CDR3 nucleotide sequence: TGTGCCAGCAGTTACTTAGACAGCTCTGGGGCCAACGTCCTGACTTTC. Protein: CASSYLDSSGANVLTF. V gene TRBV6-5 combines with J gene TRBJ2-6; TRBD1 is a possible D gene (5 bases). This CDR3 is 16 amino acids long. The germline V and J ends were trimmed by 1 base and 0 bases, with 7 bases remaining between them. Germline V gene lookup returns CDR1 MNHEY and CDR2 SVGAGI.